This T cell receptor beta chain is drawn from a study of response to subunit inactivated influenza vaccine. Study-wide findings and caveats: That few new T cells are recruited by each seasonal influenza vaccination was the authors' suggestion.

The CDR3 runs to 15 residues. CDR1 SEHNR and CDR2 FQNEAQ come from the germline V gene (reference sequence). Trimming pared 3 bases from V and 5 bases from J, leaving 17 bases between. TCRdb used MiXCR to reprocess the RT-PCR reads, holding one entry per CDR3 protein. The data hold hundreds of thousands of distinct CDR3 sequences, with roughly 27% observed a single time. This clonotype showed up many times. The target antigen is unknown. This specimen was CD4+ T cells sorted from PBMCs, taken about 5 days after vaccination. The receptor comes from a man in his forties or fifties who received an inactivated influenza vaccine. The chain uses TRBV7-9 and TRBJ2-7, with D possibly being TRBD1 (6 bases). The CDR3 protein is CASSLDPLRGNEQYF. The CDR3 nucleotides are TGTGCCAGCAGCTTGGACCCTTTGAGGGGGAACGAGCAGTACTTC.